The rows below give T cell receptor beta chains drawn from one sample of a study of shared clonotypes between healthy human individuals. Sequenced by immunoSEQ multiplex PCR; TCRdb stores in-frame clones only, minus some. The sample has some 2,100,000 clones, about 92% seen once. Sequencing was carried out using naive CD8+ T cells from PBMCs. These receptors originate from a man aged 18 to 29 in good health. Some clones in this sample may be carry-over from other donors' samples. Both conserved end residues are part of each CDR3. D genes are given only for firm matches. Where a row states a size, it is once, few, many or the class of an expanded clone; other rows omit it.

clone_size	v_call	j_call	d_call	cdr3_aa	cdr3_nt
-	TRBV10-3	TRBJ2-7	TRBD2	CAISEVLAELYEQYF	TGTGCCATCAGTGAGGTCCTAGCGGAGCTTTACGAGCAGTACTTC
-	TRBV7-9	TRBJ2-3	TRBD1	CASSLAVGQWTQYF	TGTGCCAGCAGCCTAGCCGTGGGACAGTGGACGCAGTATTTT
-	TRBV7-9	TRBJ2-1	-	CASSPPDRTANEQFF	TGTGCCAGCAGCCCTCCTGACCGAACAGCCAATGAGCAGTTCTTC
-	TRBV4-1	TRBJ2-7	TRBD1	CASSQGQGAYEQYF	TGCGCCAGCAGCCAAGGACAGGGAGCCTACGAGCAGTACTTC
-	TRBV5-1	TRBJ2-7	TRBD2	CASSLVASGRAVGYEQYF	TGCGCCAGCAGCTTGGTGGCTAGCGGGAGGGCCGTCGGGTACGAGCAGTACTTC
once	TRBV7-8	TRBJ2-1	TRBD2	CASSSSSSGQNEQFF	TGTGCCAGCAGCTCGTCGTCTAGCGGGCAAAATGAGCAGTTCTTC
-	TRBV5-1	TRBJ1-2	TRBD1	CASSVKQGNYGYTF	TGCGCCAGCAGCGTAAAACAGGGGAACTATGGCTACACCTTC
-	TRBV21-1	TRBJ2-1	-	CASSKGMGRNEQFF	TGTGCCAGCAGCAAAGGAATGGGTAGGAATGAGCAGTTCTTC
once	TRBV6-5	TRBJ2-3	-	CASSNGAGLTDTQYF	TGTGCCAGCAGCAACGGGGCAGGGTTAACAGATACGCAGTATTTT
-	TRBV5-4	TRBJ2-7	TRBD1	CASSWDRGTGEQYF	TGTGCCAGCAGCTGGGACAGGGGTACGGGGGAGCAGTACTTC
-	TRBV6-5	TRBJ1-6	TRBD1	CASSQVRDRNSPLHF	TGTGCCAGCAGTCAAGTCCGGGACAGGAATTCACCCCTCCACTTT
once	TRBV9	TRBJ2-5	-	CASSVAGSTVETQYF	TGTGCCAGCAGCGTAGCCGGAAGTACGGTAGAGACCCAGTACTTC
-	TRBV5-8	TRBJ2-1	TRBD2	CASSFDTSGRALGEQFF	TGTGCCAGCAGCTTTGATACTAGCGGGAGGGCCCTAGGTGAGCAGTTCTTC
-	TRBV19	TRBJ1-1	TRBD1	CASTPDRVATEAFF	TGTGCCAGTACCCCGGACAGGGTGGCCACTGAAGCTTTCTTT
once	TRBV18	TRBJ2-3	-	CASSPLEGRGPDTQYF	TGTGCCAGCTCACCACTGGAAGGTCGGGGGCCAGATACGCAGTATTTT
-	TRBV7-9	TRBJ1-5	-	CASSLDQYSNQPQHF	TGTGCCAGCAGCTTAGATCAGTATAGCAATCAGCCCCAGCATTTT
-	TRBV7-9	TRBJ2-7	-	CASSLPDERFSQGEQYF	TGTGCCAGCAGCCTCCCGGACGAGCGTTTTTCTCAGGGGGAGCAGTACTTC
-	TRBV9	TRBJ2-1	TRBD2	CASSEEGLADYNEQFF	TGTGCCAGCAGCGAAGAGGGACTAGCGGATTACAATGAGCAGTTCTTC
-	TRBV30	TRBJ2-3	TRBD2	CASGGDTDTQYF	TGTGCCTCGGGGGGGGACACAGATACGCAGTATTTT
-	TRBV11-3	TRBJ2-5	-	CASSVRNGEETQYF	TGTGCCAGCAGCGTCAGGAACGGAGAAGAGACCCAGTACTTC
-	TRBV9	TRBJ2-1	TRBD2	CASSPRVSGKGEQFF	TGTGCCAGCAGCCCCCGGGTTAGCGGGAAGGGAGAGCAGTTCTTC
-	TRBV7-9	TRBJ2-1	-	CASFEDLMGLYNEQFF	TGTGCCAGCTTCGAGGACCTCATGGGCTTATACAATGAGCAGTTCTTC
-	TRBV19	TRBJ2-7	-	CASSPRDFAGEQYF	TGTGCCAGTAGCCCGCGAGACTTCGCGGGGGAGCAGTACTTC
-	TRBV6-5	TRBJ1-4	TRBD1	CASSYTTGVNEKLFF	TGTGCCAGCAGTTATACGACAGGGGTTAATGAAAAACTGTTTTTT
-	TRBV11-2	TRBJ2-7	TRBD2	CASSGSTTSDSSYEQYF	TGTGCCAGCAGCGGATCGACAACTAGCGATAGCTCCTACGAGCAGTACTTC
-	TRBV5-6	TRBJ1-2	-	CASSPRRLGGYTF	TGTGCCAGCAGCCCAAGGAGGCTAGGCGGCTACACCTTC
-	TRBV28	TRBJ2-1	TRBD2	CASRKGLASYNEQFF	TGTGCCAGCAGGAAAGGACTAGCGTCGTACAATGAGCAGTTCTTC
-	TRBV27	TRBJ2-7	-	CASSLAAAIIYEQYF	TGTGCCAGCAGTTTAGCGGCGGCAATTATCTACGAGCAGTACTTC
once	TRBV6-1	TRBJ2-1	-	CASSESGAYNEQFF	TGTGCCAGCAGTGAGTCAGGCGCCTACAATGAGCAGTTCTTC
-	TRBV12-5	TRBJ2-3	-	CASGLVPLDTQYF	TGTGCTAGTGGTTTGGTACCATTGGATACGCAGTATTTT
-	TRBV30	TRBJ1-2	-	CAWSVMVGFGAGGYTF	TGTGCCTGGAGTGTAATGGTAGGGTTCGGGGCCGGTGGCTACACCTTC
-	TRBV6-4	TRBJ2-1	TRBD2	CASSGTSGSNEQFF	TGTGCCAGCAGTGGGACTAGCGGGAGCAATGAGCAGTTCTTC
few	TRBV19	TRBJ1-2	-	CASSIVGADGYTF	TGTGCCAGTAGTATAGTAGGGGCGGATGGCTACACCTTC
-	TRBV4-1	TRBJ2-7	-	CASSQLPGQTYEQYF	TGCGCCAGCAGCCAATTACCCGGACAGACCTACGAGCAGTACTTC
-	TRBV19	TRBJ2-3	TRBD2	CASSLRTSGVGDTQYF	TGTGCCAGTAGTCTCCGGACTAGCGGGGTGGGGGATACGCAGTATTTT
-	TRBV2	TRBJ2-7	-	CASSDMGAREQYF	TGTGCCAGCAGTGACATGGGGGCGCGCGAGCAGTACTTC
-	TRBV27	TRBJ2-7	TRBD1	CASSFGTGLGEQYF	TGTGCCAGCAGTTTCGGGACAGGGCTGGGGGAGCAGTACTTC
-	TRBV27	TRBJ1-5	-	CASSFRGSNQPQHF	TGTGCCAGCAGTTTCCGGGGAAGCAATCAGCCCCAGCATTTT
-	TRBV4-1	TRBJ2-7	-	CASSQDKATGLYEQYF	TGCGCCAGCAGCCAAGATAAAGCGACAGGACTCTACGAGCAGTACTTC
once	TRBV5-4	TRBJ1-4	TRBD1	CASSFLFRTGGEENEKLFF	TGTGCCAGCAGCTTTTTATTCAGGACAGGGGGCGAAGAGAATGAAAAACTGTTTTTT
-	TRBV7-9	TRBJ2-7	TRBD2	CASSPRLAGGPPYEQYF	TGTGCCAGCAGCCCAAGACTAGCGGGAGGGCCCCCCTACGAGCAGTACTTC
-	TRBV5-6	TRBJ2-7	-	CASSSGYHEQYF	TGTGCCAGCAGCTCAGGGTACCACGAGCAGTACTTC
-	TRBV7-8	TRBJ2-1	TRBD2	CASSLVSGPRVNEQFF	TGTGCCAGCAGCTTAGTTAGCGGGCCCAGGGTCAATGAGCAGTTCTTC
-	TRBV9	TRBJ2-1	TRBD1	CASSVSAGQGYNEQFF	TGTGCCAGCAGCGTATCGGCGGGACAGGGCTACAATGAGCAGTTCTTC
-	TRBV4-3	TRBJ2-1	-	CASSQVGSLNNNEQFF	TGCGCCAGCAGCCAAGTCGGCTCACTAAATAACAATGAGCAGTTCTTC
-	TRBV15	TRBJ2-2	-	CATSGTLGRPEEDTGELFF	TGTGCCACCAGCGGCACCTTGGGACGGCCGGAAGAGGACACCGGGGAGCTGTTTTTT
-	TRBV4-1	TRBJ2-7	TRBD2	CASSQGPGLAGYEQYF	TGCGCCAGCAGCCAAGGGCCGGGACTAGCGGGCTACGAGCAGTACTTC
-	TRBV5-1	TRBJ2-3	-	CASRAPSTDTQYF	TGCGCCAGCAGGGCGCCTAGCACAGATACGCAGTATTTT
-	TRBV7-9	TRBJ1-2	-	CASSSQGPSNYGYTF	TGTGCCAGCAGCTCCCAGGGACCATCTAACTATGGCTACACCTTC